This T cell receptor beta chain was identified during a study of T-cell memory formation after mild COVID-19. Study information: Among the donors, TCR clusters were largely specific to each donor.

Using its own MiXCR run on the 5' RACE reads, TCRdb lists one record per CDR3 protein. The sample yields about 500,000 distinct CDR3 sequences, around 20% seen once. This clonotype was detected a few times. Its antigen is currently unknown. Study-level points and caveats: Pre-infection memory already had some responding clones, implying cross-reactive memory joined. For second-wave clones that peaked at day 37, SARS-CoV-2 specificity went unverified.

This clonotype was obtained from an adult woman who had mild COVID-19 (a few samples of this study predate the infection). Cell type and time point are not known. The sample comprised PBMCs or a T cell subset sorted from them (not recorded which).

Written as DNA, the CDR3 is TGTGCCAGCAGTTTTCACAGGCCTTTTAGCAATCAGCCCCAGCATTTT. Amino acid sequence: CASSFHRPFSNQPQHF. The V gene is TRBV12-3 or TRBV12-4, the J gene TRBJ1-5, with D tentatively TRBD1 (5 bases). V was shortened by 3 bases and J by 0 bases, with 12 bases between the two germline ends. This CDR3 region has 16 residues.